This T cell receptor (beta chain) was retrieved from a study of a mutant IDH1 vaccine in newly diagnosed glioma. Whole-study context: Standard pretreatment was either radiotherapy, temozolomide, or, for most, radiochemotherapy with temozolomide.

Noted time point: baseline, week 1 (first vaccination visit). The treatment here: pre-vaccination baseline after standard-of-care therapy. Whole-study results and caveats: Immune responses arising from the vaccine appeared in more than 80% of patients.

Profiled with immunoSEQ multiplex PCR; TCRdb holds only in-frame clones, not every one. The data hold around 50,000 clones, with roughly 85% observed a single time. Turning to this clone: Antigen unknown.

The sample in question was PBMCs, obtained from a glioma patient treated with radiotherapy, temozolomide or both. This TCR was recovered from a man aged 40-50 years with glioma.

This chain's CDR3 is CASKGQGANEQYF. The CDR3 DNA reads TGTGCCAGCAAAGGACAGGGGGCAAACGAGCAGTACTTC. The chain is built from TRBV4-2 and TRBJ2-7, with 11 bases lining up with TRBD1. Germline V gives CDR1 LGHNA, CDR2 YNFKEQ. This CDR3 is built from 13 residues. Trimming at V came to 7 bases and at J to 5 bases, leaving 4 bases not matched to a gene.